This TCR beta chain was sequenced in a study of cytomegalovirus exposure and HLA in healthy donors. Study results and limitations: Roughly even sequencing depth across donors was the assumption behind the presence/absence analyses. A later analysis reportedly found fewer N-insertions in an Asian-associated ancestry cluster than the roughly 670-donor mean.

Germline CDR1 reads MDHEN; CDR2 reads SYDVKM. This CDR3 comprises 12 residues. Trimming shortened V by 6 bases and J by 6 bases, and 12 bases separated the two germline ends. Remarks on this clone: Its antigen is as yet unknown.

Nominal health characterized the donors when sampled, though unrecorded immune exposures were likely. The PCR made use of 60 Vbeta and 13 Jbeta primers. This table comes from immunoSEQ multiplex PCR, and its TCRdb copy is limited to in-frame clones, with some not included. The sample has about 140,000 clones, about four fifths seen once. This TCR was recovered from a man aged 18-30 years in good health and CMV-seropositive. The sequencing sample was made of PBMCs. This chain connects TRBV28 to TRBJ2-7; possibly TRBD1 for D (6 bases). The CDR3 region is CASRIQGSEQYF. The CDR3, as DNA: TGTGCCAGCAGGATACAGGGTTCCGAGCAGTACTTC.